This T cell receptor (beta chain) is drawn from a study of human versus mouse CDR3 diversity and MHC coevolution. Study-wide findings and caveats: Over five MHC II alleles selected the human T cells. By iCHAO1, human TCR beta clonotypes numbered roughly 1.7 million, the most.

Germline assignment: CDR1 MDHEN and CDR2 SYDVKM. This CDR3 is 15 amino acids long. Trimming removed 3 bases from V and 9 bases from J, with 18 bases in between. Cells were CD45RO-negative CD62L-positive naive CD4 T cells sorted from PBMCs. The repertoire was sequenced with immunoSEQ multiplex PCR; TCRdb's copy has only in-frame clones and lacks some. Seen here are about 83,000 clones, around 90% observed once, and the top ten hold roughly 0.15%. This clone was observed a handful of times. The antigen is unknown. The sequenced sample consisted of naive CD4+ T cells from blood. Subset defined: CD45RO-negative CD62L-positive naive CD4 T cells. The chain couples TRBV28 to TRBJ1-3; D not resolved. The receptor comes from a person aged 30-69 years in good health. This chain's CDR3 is CASSLDGIFAGTIYF. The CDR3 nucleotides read TGTGCCAGCAGTTTGGATGGGATATTCGCGGGCACCATATATTTT. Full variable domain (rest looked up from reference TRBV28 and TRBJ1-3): DVKVTQSSRYLVKRTGEKVFLECVQDMDHENMFWYRQDPGLGLRLIYFSYDVKMKEKGDIPEGYSVSREKKERFSLILESASTNQTSMYLCASSLDGIFAGTIYFGEGSWLTVV.